The TCR beta chain under discussion was sequenced for a study of blood T cell repertoires in COVID-19. Trimming stripped 0 bases from V and 0 bases from J, with 8 bases between. CDR1 and CDR2 from the germline V gene are LNHDA and SQIVND (reference sequence). The CDR3 spans 15 residues. Authors' data handling: Nucleated cell number was recorded as an estimate derived from reference gene primer amplification. Sequencing used immunoSEQ multiplex PCR; TCRdb keeps in-frame clones, though not all of them. V and J calls and clone size come straight from that table; D and trimming were deduced from the DNA. The sample includes 300,000 to 350,000 clones, 65% to 90% of them seen just once.

The sequenced material came from PBMCs or T cells enriched from blood (not recorded which). The source of this sequence is a woman between 35 and 50 years old with acute COVID-19. This chain joins TRBV19 and TRBJ1-1; TRBD1 is a possible D gene (6 bases). The CDR3 DNA reads as TGTGCCAGTAGTATAGATGGACAGTTGAACACTGAAGCTTTCTTT. It is translated as CASSIDGQLNTEAFF.